This T cell receptor (beta chain) was retrieved from a study of cytomegalovirus exposure and HLA in healthy donors. V dropped 2 bases and J dropped 0 bases, with 7 bases sitting between them. The germline V gene encodes CDR1 LNHDA and CDR2 SQIVND (reference sequence). The CDR3 consists of 15 residues. Study-level findings and limits: The records held CMV serostatus as the only immune exposure information. Some V segments could not be told apart, so they were left out, TRBV6-2 and TRBV6-3 among them.

Primers: 60 Vbeta forward and 13 Jbeta reverse. The assay was immunoSEQ multiplex PCR, and TCRdb's table has in-frame clones only and misses some. The sample lists 100,000 to 120,000 clones; more than 65% were seen once. As for this clone: The antigen remains unidentified.

Healthy individuals who donated bone marrow served as the donors. The specimen was PBMCs. This chain uses TRBV19 with TRBJ2-2; D unresolved. The sequence came from a man aged 35-49 years in good health and CMV-seropositive. Here the CDR3 reads CASSIMGTNTGELFF. The CDR3 DNA is TGTGCCAGTAGTATAATGGGCACGAACACCGGGGAGCTGTTTTTT.